These 30 T cell receptor beta chains came from one sample sequenced in a study of PD-L1 blockade in urothelial cancer. Assay used: immunoSEQ multiplex PCR; TCRdb lists only in-frame clones, some missing. The table records about 95,000 clones, about nine tenths of them present only once. Indicated time point: pretreatment peripheral blood. The material sequenced was PBMCs, taken around atezolizumab (anti-PD-L1) treatment. The origin of the receptors is a man aged 60-69 years with urothelial cancer.

CDR3 residues: CASSPGTASYNEQFF. For the CDR3, the DNA is TGTGCCAGCAGCCCCGGGACTGCATCCTACAATGAGCAGTTCTTC. The rearrangement links TRBV5-8 to TRBJ2-1, with D possibly TRBD2 on 6 matching bases. V lost 4 bases and J 1 base, leaving 12 bases between the germline ends. The CDR3 is 15 amino acids. From germline, CDR1 is SGHTS and CDR2 YDEGEE.

V and J are TRBV7-9 and TRBJ2-5; tentative D call: TRBD2 (5 bases). The CDR3 length is 15 residues. CDR1 is SEHNR and CDR2 is FQNEAQ in the germline V gene (reference sequence). V lost 8 bases and J lost 5, with 21 bases in between. The CDR3: CASFAPTVRRETQYF. The CDR3 nucleotides are TGTGCCAGCTTCGCCCCGACGGTCCGGAGGGAGACCCAGTACTTC.

The J gene is TRBJ2-7, the V gene TRBV4-2; 11 nucleotides agree with TRBD2. Per germline, CDR1 LGHNA and CDR2 YNFKEQ. CDR3 size: 17 residues. After removal of 0 bases from V and 7 bases from J, the junction contained 11 bases not matched to a gene. In DNA, the CDR3 is TGTGCCAGCAGCCAAGATCTTCAACTAGCGGGGGTGAGTGAGCAGTACTTC. Its protein product is CASSQDLQLAGVSEQYF.

This clone was seen only once. J is TRBJ1-2 and V is TRBV5-1; weak D call: TRBD1 (5 bases). V was cut by 5 bases and J by 4 bases, with 18 bases left in between. The CDR3 length is 15 residues. CDR1 is SGHRS, CDR2 YFSETQ, per germline. The CDR3 spells CASRSEAGDSYGYTF. DNA of the CDR3: TGCGCCAGCAGATCGGAAGCAGGAGACAGCTATGGCTACACCTTC.

CDR3 region: CASSLDRGSQPQHF. The CDR3 region has the DNA TGTGCCAGCAGCTTAGACAGGGGCAGTCAGCCCCAGCATTTT. The V and J genes are TRBV11-2 and TRBJ1-5; D perhaps matches TRBD1 (6 bases). The CDR3 is 14 amino acids. The V and J ends lost 0 bases and 6 bases respectively, with 9 bases between them. Germline loops: CDR1 SGHAT, CDR2 FQNNGV.

This clone has only a few counts. This rearrangement joins TRBV6-6 to TRBJ1-4, with D possibly TRBD1 on 5 matching bases. The CDR3 is 13 amino acids. Trimming took 7 bases from V and 7 from J, leaving 13 bases between them. Germline CDR1 and CDR2: MNHNY and SVGAGI (reference sequence). The CDR3: CASTGVGGEKLFF. The DNA for the CDR3 is TGTGCCAGCACCGGGGTGGGGGGTGAAAAACTGTTTTTT.

The V call is TRBV27, the J call TRBJ2-7; 12 bases map to TRBD2. In germline, CDR1 is MNHEY, CDR2 SMNVEV (reference sequence). This CDR3 has 17 residues. V shed 4 bases and J 2 bases; nucleotides not matched to a gene: 9. DNA of the CDR3: TGTGCCAGCAGTTACACCGCGACTAGCGGGAGCCCCTACGAGCAGTACTTC. Amino acids: CASSYTATSGSPYEQYF.

This clone appeared a few times. The V and J genes are TRBV4-2 and TRBJ1-3, with D uncertain. Germline CDR1 reads LGHNA; CDR2 reads YNFKEQ. Between the trimmed V and J ends, which lost 0 bases and 2 bases, there was a span of 17 bases. The CDR3 spans 18 residues. CDR3 DNA: TGTGCCAGCAGCCAAGAGGTCACGGAAAGAGGTCCTGGAAACACCATATATTTT. This gives the protein CASSQEVTERGPGNTIYF.

V is TRBV5-1 and J is TRBJ2-5; tentative D call: TRBD1 (6 bases). Germline V gene lookup returns CDR1 SGHRS and CDR2 YFSETQ. Between the trimmed V and J ends, which lost 4 bases and 5 bases, there was a span of 18 bases. The CDR3 consists of 15 residues. CDR3 sequence (DNA): TGCGCCAGCAGCGTAGTACAGGGAATCGGGGAGACCCAGTACTTC. Translation gives CASSVVQGIGETQYF. Combining the CDR3 with reference TRBV5-1 and TRBJ2-5 gives the whole variable domain KAGVTQTPRYLIKTRGQQVTLSCSPISGHRSVSWYQQTPGQGLQFLFEYFSETQRNKGNFPGRFSGRQFSNSRSEMNVSTLELGDSALYLCASSVVQGIGETQYFGPGTRLLVL.

This chain uses TRBV30 with TRBJ2-1, with TRBD2 matching over 12 bases. CDR1 and CDR2 from the germline V gene are GTSNPN and SVGIG (reference sequence). V was pared by 7 bases and J by 10 bases, with 11 bases of the junction left unmatched. The CDR3 runs 14 residues. CDR3 in DNA: TGTGCCTATGACAGTCTAGCGGGAGGGGGGGAGCAGTTCTTC. Encoded protein: CAYDSLAGGGEQFF.

This chain connects TRBV7-3 to TRBJ2-3; 12 bases are a match to TRBD2. With 5 bases clipped from V and 5 bases from J, the junction kept 8 bases outside the gene matches. The V gene's germline CDR1 is SGHTA and CDR2 FQGTGA. This CDR3 spans 16 amino acids. The CDR3 reads CASSLLAGGQGDTQYF. The CDR3 DNA reads TGTGCCAGCAGCCTCCTAGCGGGGGGGCAGGGAGATACGCAGTATTTT. Complete variable domain (other parts from reference TRBV7-3 and TRBJ2-3): GAGVSQTPSNKVTEKGKYVELRCDPISGHTALYWYRQSLGQGPEFLIYFQGTGAADDSGLPNDRFFAVRPEGSVSTLKIQRTERGDSAVYLCASSLLAGGQGDTQYFGPGTRLTVL.

This clone was counted a few times. The chain employs TRBV11-3 and TRBJ1-1; 7 bases line up with TRBD1. The J segment lost 0 bases and the V segment lost 5 bases, leaving 6 bases of the junction unmatched. The germline gives CDR1 SGHNT, CDR2 YENEEA. The length of the CDR3 is 15 residues. This CDR3 is CASSPNQGVNTEAFF. DNA for the CDR3: TGTGCCAGCAGCCCTAACCAGGGGGTGAACACTGAAGCTTTCTTT. The full variable domain, with the rest looked up from reference TRBV11-3 and TRBJ1-1, is EAGVVQSPRYKIIEKKQPVAFWCNPISGHNTLYWYLQNLGQGPELLIRYENEEAVDDSQLPKDRFSAERLKGVDSTLKIQPAELGDSAVYLCASSPNQGVNTEAFFGQGTRLTVV.

The chain links TRBV28 to TRBJ2-7, with no clear D. The germline V gene has CDR1 MDHEN and CDR2 SYDVKM. The ends were cut back, 10 bases at V and 0 bases at J, with 10 bases in the middle. This CDR3 region has 12 residues. The CDR3: CATLKSSYEQYF. The CDR3 region has the DNA TGTGCCACACTAAAATCCTCCTACGAGCAGTACTTC.

CDR3 coding DNA: TGTGCCAGCAGCTCTACAGGGCCTGGAAACACCATATATTTT. Amino acids: CASSSTGPGNTIYF. This rearrangement joins TRBV11-2 to TRBJ1-3; D is possibly TRBD1 (6 bases). Trimming left V 4 bases short and J 2 bases short, with 9 bases between. The CDR3 has 14 residues. Looked up from germline, CDR1 is SGHAT and CDR2 is FQNNGV.

J is TRBJ1-1 and V is TRBV28; D is undetermined. Trimming removed 7 bases from V and 11 bases from J, with 14 bases in between. Germline V gene lookup returns CDR1 MDHEN and CDR2 SYDVKM. The CDR3 is 11 amino acids. The CDR3 loop is CASIDRFEAFF. The CDR3 DNA reads as TGTGCCAGCATCGATCGGTTTGAGGCTTTCTTT.

This clone was seen a handful of times. The chain recombines TRBV10-3 with TRBJ2-7; 13 bases agree with TRBD2. The CDR3 is 18 amino acids. Germline assignment: CDR1 ENHRY and CDR2 SYGVKD. Losses at the gene ends were 4 bases for V and 0 bases for J; bases not matched to a gene: 9. In DNA, the CDR3 is TGTGCCATCAGTGGGACTAGCGGGGGCCTTACGAGCTCCTACGAGCAGTACTTC. This translates into CAISGTSGGLTSSYEQYF.

CDR3 loop: CASSVPGQGNTGELFF. CDR3 sequence (DNA): TGTGCCAGCAGCGTACCGGGACAGGGGAACACCGGGGAGCTGTTTTTT. The genes are TRBV7-9 and TRBJ2-2; 9 bases agree with TRBD1. The J segment lost 1 base and the V segment lost 5 bases, leaving 5 bases of the junction unmatched. This CDR3 has 16 residues. The germline V gene has CDR1 SEHNR and CDR2 FQNEAQ (reference sequence).

CDR3 bases: TGTGCCAGCAGGGCAACAGGGAGAGTTGGTCAGCCCCAGCATTTT. Its protein product is CASRATGRVGQPQHF. This chain links TRBV28 with TRBJ1-5; possibly TRBD1 for D (6 bases). Germline CDR1 MDHEN, CDR2 SYDVKM. V was clipped by 6 bases and J by 6 bases, with 18 bases between them. This CDR3 contains 15 residues.

The V and J genes are TRBV6-1 and TRBJ2-7, with D unresolved. This CDR3 comprises 14 residues. Germline values: CDR1 MNHNS, CDR2 SASEGT. The V gene lost 3 bases and the J gene lost 1 base, with 10 bases spanning the gap. In DNA, the CDR3 is TGTGCCAGCAGTGATTTAACGGTATCCTACGAGCAGTACTTC. It encodes CASSDLTVSYEQYF.

Here the CDR3 DNA reads TGTGCCAGCAGCTCCCAGCTACAGTCTAATGAAAAACTGTTTTTT. Amino acids: CASSSQLQSNEKLFF. This chain joins TRBV7-2 and TRBJ1-4, with unresolved D. Trimming took off 4 bases at V and 3 bases at J, with 12 bases between the two ends. The germline V gene has CDR1 SGHTA and CDR2 FQGNSA. The CDR3 runs to 15 residues. The full variable domain, completed using reference TRBV7-2 and TRBJ1-4, is GAGVSQSPSNKVTEKGKDVELRCDPISGHTALYWYRQSLGQGLEFLIYFQGNSAPDKSGLPSDRFSAERTGGSVSTLTIQRTQQEDSAVYLCASSSQLQSNEKLFFGSGTQLSVL.

The genes are TRBV7-2 and TRBJ2-5; 11 nucleotides align to TRBD2. J gave up 2 bases and V 5 bases, and 7 bases lay outside the gene matches. Germline V gives CDR1 SGHTA, CDR2 FQGNSA. The CDR3 length is 16 residues. The CDR3 loop is CASSARGLAAQETQYF. DNA for the CDR3: TGTGCCAGCAGCGCCCGGGGACTAGCGGCGCAAGAGACCCAGTACTTC.

Here the CDR3 DNA reads TGTGCCAGTAGTATCTCGACTAGCGGGAGGGCTCACGAGCAGTACTTC. It codes for CASSISTSGRAHEQYF. The V call is TRBV19, the J call TRBJ2-7; 14 nucleotides line up with TRBD2. The germline gives CDR1 LNHDA, CDR2 SQIVND (reference sequence). J was trimmed by 5 bases and V by 3 bases; bases with no gene match: 6. The CDR3 runs to 16 residues.

The V call is TRBV6-6, the J call TRBJ1-1; the match to TRBD1 covers 8 bases. The CDR3 sequence is 14 residues long. Looked up from germline, CDR1 is MNHNY and CDR2 is SVGAGI (reference sequence). V shed 6 bases, J shed 3 bases, and the junction held 6 bases outside the gene matches. The CDR3 protein is CASSQRQGYTEAFF. In DNA form, the CDR3 reads TGTGCCAGCAGCCAAAGACAGGGGTACACTGAAGCTTTCTTT.

The V gene is TRBV12-5, the J gene TRBJ2-7, with D maybe TRBD1 (5 bases). The CDR3 totals 12 residues. V lost 7 bases and J 4 bases, leaving 11 bases between the germline ends. Per germline, CDR1 LGHNT and CDR2 FRNRAP. CDR3: CASAETVYEQYF. CDR3 nucleotide sequence: TGTGCTAGTGCCGAGACAGTTTACGAGCAGTACTTC. Complete variable domain (other parts from reference TRBV12-5 and TRBJ2-7): DARVTQTPRHKVTEMGQEVTMRCQPILGHNTVFWYRQTMMQGLELLAYFRNRAPLDDSGMPKDRFSAEMPDATLATLKIQPSEPRDSAVYFCASAETVYEQYFGPGTRLTVT.

This chain uses TRBV7-3 with TRBJ2-1; 10 bases line up with TRBD2. Germline V gives CDR1 SGHTA, CDR2 FQGTGA. J lost 2 bases, V lost 4 bases, and 2 bases had no gene match. The CDR3 is 15 residues long. CDR3 sequence reads: CASSSSGRAYNEQFF. CDR3 DNA sequence: TGTGCCAGCAGCTCTAGCGGGAGAGCCTACAATGAGCAGTTCTTC.

The chain couples TRBV19 to TRBJ1-5, with 8 bases lining up with TRBD1. V was clipped by 11 bases and J by 1 base; unmatched bases: 10. Germline CDR1 reads LNHDA; CDR2 reads SQIVND (reference sequence). This CDR3 has 15 residues. CDR3 bases: TGTGCCTCAACCCAGGGGGCGTGGAGCAATCAGCCCCAGCATTTT. Translation gives CASTQGAWSNQPQHF.

The chain recombines TRBV5-5 with TRBJ1-3, with D possibly being TRBD1 (5 bases). The CDR3 totals 16 residues. V gave up 5 bases and J gave up 4 bases, with 19 bases separating them. Germline CDR1 reads SGHKS; CDR2 reads YYEKEE (reference sequence). CDR3 nucleotide sequence: TGTGCCAGCAGGTCCGGGACTCCCGTCGTGGGAAACACCATATATTTT. Amino acid sequence: CASRSGTPVVGNTIYF.

Only one count was recorded for this clone. This chain links TRBV14 with TRBJ2-1, with unresolved D. V was pared by 1 base and J by 4 bases, with 5 bases between. This CDR3 has 13 amino acids. Per germline, CDR1 SGHDN and CDR2 FVKESK. The CDR3 nucleotides read TGTGCCAGCAGCCAAGGACTGTACAATGAGCAGTTCTTC. Translated: CASSQGLYNEQFF.

This clone was recorded a few times. The chain recombines TRBV6-1 with TRBJ2-5, with 7 positions matching TRBD2. The CDR3 spans 14 residues. With V trimmed by 3 bases and J by 4 bases, 5 bases remained unmatched. Germline CDR1 is MNHNS and CDR2 is SASEGT. The CDR3 region has the DNA TGTGCCAGCAGTGAGGGGAGGGGCCCAGAGACCCAGTACTTC. Its translation is CASSEGRGPETQYF.

The chain links TRBV28 to TRBJ2-1; 7 bases map to TRBD2. The ends lost 7 bases at V and 8 bases at J; junction bases unmatched: 17. CDR1 MDHEN and CDR2 SYDVKM come from the germline V gene. The CDR3 has 16 residues. The chain's CDR3 is CASNPSREARSDEQFF. The DNA for the CDR3 is TGTGCCAGCAACCCGTCTCGGGAGGCCCGCAGCGATGAGCAGTTCTTC.